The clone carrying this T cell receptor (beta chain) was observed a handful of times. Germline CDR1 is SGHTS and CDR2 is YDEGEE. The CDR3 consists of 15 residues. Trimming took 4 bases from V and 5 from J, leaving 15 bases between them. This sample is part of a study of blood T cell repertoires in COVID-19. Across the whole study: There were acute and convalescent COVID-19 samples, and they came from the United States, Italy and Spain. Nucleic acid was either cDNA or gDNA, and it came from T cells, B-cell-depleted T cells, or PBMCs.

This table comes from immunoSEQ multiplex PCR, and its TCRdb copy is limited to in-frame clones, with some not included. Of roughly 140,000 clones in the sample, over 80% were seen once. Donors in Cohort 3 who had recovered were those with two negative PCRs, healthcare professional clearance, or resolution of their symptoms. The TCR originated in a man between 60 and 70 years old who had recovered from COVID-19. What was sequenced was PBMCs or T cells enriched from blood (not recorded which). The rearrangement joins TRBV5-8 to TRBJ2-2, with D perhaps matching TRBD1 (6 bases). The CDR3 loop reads CASSRDRLKTGELFF. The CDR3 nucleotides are TGTGCCAGCAGCAGAGACAGGCTAAAAACCGGGGAGCTGTTTTTT.